This passage covers 28 T cell receptor beta chains from one sample sequenced in a study of T cell responses to AZD1222 COVID-19 vaccine. Only in-frame clones appear in the TCRdb table, and some are missing; sequencing was by immunoSEQ multiplex PCR. This sample has approximately 71,000 clones; about four fifths occur once, and the top ten carry roughly 12%. The sequenced sample was peripheral blood, obtained on day 0 of AZD1222 vaccination. These receptors all come from an adult in good health.

This rearrangement joins TRBV6-6 to TRBJ2-7; no clear D. The ends were cut back, 7 bases at V and 4 bases at J, with 17 bases in the middle. The CDR3 runs 14 residues. Germline assignment: CDR1 MNHNY and CDR2 SVGAGI (reference sequence). CDR3 amino acids: CASTNPTLAYEQYF. As DNA, the CDR3 is TGTGCCAGCACCAATCCGACCCTCGCGTACGAGCAGTACTTC.

The gene calls are TRBV5-3 and TRBJ2-7, with 11 bases matching TRBD1. TRBV5-3 belongs to the ORF category, with a function that is uncertain. V lost 4 bases, J lost 3 bases, and 3 bases stayed unmatched. The CDR3 extends over 14 amino acids. The chain's CDR3 is CARSGTGGIYEQYF. DNA of the CDR3: TGTGCCAGAAGCGGGACAGGGGGGATCTACGAGCAGTACTTC.

The gene calls are TRBV30 and TRBJ1-2, with TRBD1 identical over 7 bases. CDR3 length: 14 amino acids. Germline V gene sequence: CDR1 GTSNPN, CDR2 SVGIG (reference sequence). V was pared by 0 bases and J by 1 base, with 2 bases of the junction left unmatched. In DNA, the CDR3 is TGTGCCTGGAGTGTAGGGGGCATTAACTATGGCTACACCTTC. This translates into CAWSVGGINYGYTF.

The chain joins TRBV6-5 to TRBJ1-1; no reliable D call. V lost 8 bases and J 1 base, leaving 5 bases between the germline ends. Germline CDR1 reads MNHEY; CDR2 reads SVGAGI. The CDR3 length is 11 residues. CDR3 sequence reads: CASWRNTEAFF. CDR3 nucleotides: TGTGCCAGCTGGAGGAACACTGAAGCTTTCTTT.

This clone appeared a few times. J is TRBJ1-5 and V is TRBV6-6; no reliable D call. V dropped 4 bases and J dropped 2 bases, with 9 bases sitting between them. This CDR3 region has 14 residues. In germline, CDR1 is MNHNY, CDR2 SVGAGI (reference sequence). CDR3 region: CASSFGDGNQPQHF. CDR3 sequence (DNA): TGTGCCAGCAGTTTCGGGGATGGCAATCAGCCCCAGCATTTT.

V gene TRBV25-1 combines with J gene TRBJ1-5; D is perhaps TRBD1 (6 bases). CDR3 size: 13 residues. The V and J ends lost 5 bases and 9 bases respectively, with 14 bases between them. CDR1 and CDR2 from the germline V gene are MGHDK and SYGVNS. The DNA for the CDR3 is TGTGCCAGCAGTTTACAGGGAACGTCGCCCCAGCATTTT. Amino acid sequence: CASSLQGTSPQHF.

V and J are TRBV6-1 and TRBJ1-1; D gene ambiguous. This CDR3 is 14 amino acids long. The germline V and J ends were trimmed by 0 bases and 5 bases, with 10 bases remaining between them. From germline, CDR1 is MNHNS and CDR2 SASEGT. CDR3 sequence: CASSEAGRTTEAFF. CDR3 DNA sequence: TGTGCCAGCAGTGAAGCGGGAAGGACTACTGAAGCTTTCTTT.

The V gene is TRBV5-1, the J gene TRBJ2-3, with 7 bases lining up with TRBD2. In germline, CDR1 is SGHRS, CDR2 YFSETQ. This CDR3 contains 15 residues. With V trimmed by 0 bases and J by 2 bases, 3 bases remained unmatched. The CDR3 is CASSLERGVTDTQYF. For the CDR3, the DNA is TGCGCCAGCAGCTTGGAGCGGGGCGTCACAGATACGCAGTATTTT.

The chain joins TRBV27 to TRBJ2-7; D remains unclear. This CDR3 is built from 12 residues. V lost 7 bases, J lost 2 bases, and 9 bases lay in between. Germline V gene lookup returns CDR1 MNHEY and CDR2 SMNVEV (reference sequence). The CDR3, as DNA: TGTGCCAGCAATGCCTCTCCCTACGAGCAGTACTTC. It encodes CASNASPYEQYF.

The rearrangement uses TRBV2 and TRBJ2-7, with 7 bases that match TRBD1. Germline CDR1 SNHLY, CDR2 FYNNEI. The CDR3 contains 14 residues. J was trimmed by 7 bases and V by 8 bases; bases with no gene match: 14. The DNA for the CDR3 is TGTGCCAGCGGTTATCAGGGGGTTGGGGATGAGCAGTACTTC. Residues: CASGYQGVGDEQYF.

The V gene is TRBV6-4, the J gene TRBJ1-6; 9 positions agree with TRBD1. From germline, CDR1 is MRHNA and CDR2 SNTAGT. V shed 6 bases and J 5 bases; nucleotides not matched to a gene: 5. This CDR3 is 15 amino acids long. Here the CDR3 DNA reads TGTGCCAGCAGATCGGGACAGGGCCATAATTCACCCCTCCACTTT. Its protein product is CASRSGQGHNSPLHF.

The rearrangement links TRBV6-5 to TRBJ2-2; 11 nucleotides align to TRBD1. Looked up from germline, CDR1 is MNHEY and CDR2 is SVGAGI. CDR3 length: 15 residues. With V trimmed by 6 bases and J by 6 bases, 6 bases remained unmatched. CDR3 sequence reads: CASRVGQGAPGELFF. The CDR3 nucleotides read TGTGCCAGCAGAGTTGGACAGGGGGCCCCCGGGGAGCTGTTTTTT.

This clone showed up just a few times. The J gene is TRBJ2-2, the V gene TRBV2, with 14 bases fitting TRBD2. Germline CDR1 reads SNHLY; CDR2 reads FYNNEI. This CDR3 comprises 16 residues. Trimming removed 10 bases from V and 8 bases from J; junction bases left unmatched: 12. The CDR3 region is CATRAGLAGGVGELFF. In DNA, the CDR3 is TGTGCCACGAGGGCCGGACTAGCGGGGGGTGTAGGGGAGCTGTTTTTT.

The genes are TRBV30 and TRBJ2-4; 9 nucleotides match TRBD1. V was pared by 5 bases and J by 6 bases, with 11 bases of the junction left unmatched. CDR3 length: 15 amino acids. Germline CDR1 and CDR2: GTSNPN and SVGIG (reference sequence). CDR3: CAWGTGQGGRNIQYF. DNA for the CDR3: TGTGCCTGGGGAACGGGACAGGGTGGTAGAAACATTCAGTACTTC.

The CDR3: CASSPLDRRSGNTIYF. For the CDR3, the DNA is TGTGCCAGCAGTCCACTCGACAGGCGCTCTGGAAACACCATATATTTT. The rearrangement joins TRBV27 to TRBJ1-3; tentative D call: TRBD1 (6 bases). CDR1 is MNHEY, CDR2 SMNVEV, per germline (reference sequence). The CDR3 covers 16 residues. Trimming stripped 5 bases from V and 0 bases from J, with 14 bases between.

This chain links TRBV27 with TRBJ2-3; 8 positions match TRBD1. V shed 6 bases, J shed 2 bases, and the junction held 10 bases outside the gene matches. This CDR3 contains 16 residues. The germline CDR1 and CDR2 sequences are MNHEY and SMNVEV (reference sequence). The chain's CDR3 is CASRQNAGGLTDTQYF. CDR3 nucleotide sequence: TGTGCCAGCAGGCAAAACGCAGGGGGCCTCACAGATACGCAGTATTTT.

The genes are TRBV5-1 and TRBJ2-5, with 7 bases matching TRBD1. This CDR3 has 14 amino acids. V was pared by 2 bases and J by 5 bases, with 6 bases of the junction left unmatched. The V gene's germline CDR1 is SGHRS and CDR2 YFSETQ. CDR3 region: CASSFSDRVETQYF. The CDR3 bases are TGCGCCAGCAGCTTTTCTGACAGGGTGGAGACCCAGTACTTC.

The chain has TRBV2 and TRBJ1-1; D is undetermined. The CDR3 has 14 amino acids. The ends were cut back, 3 bases at V and 0 bases at J, with 8 bases in the middle. The germline CDR1 and CDR2 sequences are SNHLY and FYNNEI. The CDR3 spells CASSEEVLNTEAFF. Written as DNA, the CDR3 is TGTGCCAGCAGTGAGGAGGTCTTGAACACTGAAGCTTTCTTT. Filled out from reference TRBV2 and TRBJ1-1, the complete variable domain reads EPEVTQTPSHQVTQMGQEVILRCVPISNHLYFYWYRQILGQKVEFLVSFYNNEISEKSEIFDDQFSVERPDGSNFTLKIRSTKLEDSAMYFCASSEEVLNTEAFFGQGTRLTVV.

The chain combines TRBV5-5 with TRBJ1-5; a weak D match, TRBD1 (6 bases). This CDR3 is 16 amino acids long. Per the germline V gene, CDR1 is SGHKS and CDR2 is YYEKEE (reference sequence). The V gene lost 4 bases and the J gene lost 1 base, with 15 bases spanning the gap. CDR3 DNA sequence: TGTGCCAGCAGCGTACAGGGAATCATGAGCAATCAGCCCCAGCATTTT. As protein: CASSVQGIMSNQPQHF.

The chain carries TRBV21-1 and TRBJ1-1; TRBD1 reflects the table's D call only, with no check against the DNA. TRBV21-1 has pseudogene status. The CDR3 covers 17 residues. This chain's CDR3 is CASSNRYHTRGITEAFF. The CDR3 DNA reads TGTGCCAGCAGCAACCGGTACCACACCAGGGGCATCACTGAAGCTTTCTTT.

The chain is built from TRBV7-9 and TRBJ2-2, with D possibly being TRBD2 (5 bases). The V end was cut by 3 bases, the J end by 5 bases, with 7 bases between. The CDR3 is 13 residues long. Germline V gene data show CDR1 as SEHNR and CDR2 as FQNEAQ (reference sequence). CDR3 DNA: TGTGCCAGCAGCTTCCGGGGTACCGGGGAGCTGTTTTTT. This gives the protein CASSFRGTGELFF. The whole variable domain, remainder taken from reference TRBV7-9 and TRBJ2-2, is DTGVSQNPRHKITKRGQNVTFRCDPISEHNRLYWYRQTLGQGPEFLTYFQNEAQLEKSRLLSDRFSAERPKGSFSTLEIQRTEQGDSAMYLCASSFRGTGELFFGEGSRLTVL.

This chain links TRBV20-1 with TRBJ2-1, with D unclear. The germline gives CDR1 DFQATT, CDR2 SNEGSKA (reference sequence). Trimming removed 3 bases at V and 4 bases at J, with 7 bases between. This CDR3 region has 12 residues. In nucleotides, the CDR3 is TGCAGTGCTAGTGAAAAGTACAATGAGCAGTTCTTC. This gives the protein CSASEKYNEQFF.

This clone has more than one count but fewer than ten. The J gene is TRBJ1-2, the V gene TRBV4-3; D call uncertain. This CDR3 contains 14 residues. The germline V gene encodes CDR1 LGHNA and CDR2 YSLEER. V lost 0 bases and J lost 1, with 6 bases in between. In DNA form, the CDR3 reads TGCGCCAGCAGCCAAGACGGGGTTAACTATGGCTACACCTTC. This translates into CASSQDGVNYGYTF.

V is TRBV3-1 (or the pseudogene TRBV3-2) and J is TRBJ1-1, with 9 positions matching TRBD1. Germline CDR1 and CDR2: LGHDT and YNNKEL (reference sequence). The CDR3 has 15 amino acids. V trimming: 4 bases; J trimming: 3 bases; junction bases outside the gene matches: 6. CDR3 nucleotide sequence: TGTGCCAGCAGCCGAAGGACAGGGGCGCACACTGAAGCTTTCTTT. Its translation: CASSRRTGAHTEAFF.

The V and J genes are TRBV19 and TRBJ1-4; TRBD1 matches 8 bases. This CDR3 has 14 residues. CDR1 and CDR2 from the germline V gene are LNHDA and SQIVND (reference sequence). V lost 9 bases, J lost 6 bases, and 9 bases stayed unmatched. The CDR3 sequence: CASAWRQGYEKLFF. DNA for the CDR3: TGTGCCAGCGCCTGGAGACAGGGGTATGAAAAACTGTTTTTT.

The gene calls are TRBV5-8 and TRBJ1-1; D is unresolved. The V end was cut by 7 bases, the J end by 2 bases, with 15 bases between. Germline V gene sequence: CDR1 SGHTS, CDR2 YDEGEE. The CDR3 contains 14 residues. CDR3: CASQRTSQNTEAFF. In DNA, the CDR3 is TGTGCCAGCCAGAGAACGTCCCAAAACACTGAAGCTTTCTTT.

The gene calls are TRBV4-3 and TRBJ2-5, with TRBD1 matching over 7 bases. The V and J ends lost 1 base and 2 bases, in that order; junction bases with no gene match: 4. CDR1 is LGHNA and CDR2 is YSLEER in the germline V gene. This CDR3 is built from 15 residues. The CDR3, as DNA: TGCGCCAGCAGCCAAGGGACAGGAGCACAAGAGACCCAGTACTTC. Translated: CASSQGTGAQETQYF.

This sequence joins TRBV6-2 or TRBV6-3 and TRBJ2-4, with 11 bases that match TRBD2. Germline CDR1 and CDR2: MNHEY and SVGEGT. This CDR3 is 20 amino acids long. V gave up 0 bases and J gave up 0 bases; unmatched junction bases: 10. As DNA, the CDR3 is TGTGCCAGCAGTTACTCGAGGACGGGACTAGCGGCTCTAGCCAAAAACATTCAGTACTTC. Translated: CASSYSRTGLAALAKNIQYF.